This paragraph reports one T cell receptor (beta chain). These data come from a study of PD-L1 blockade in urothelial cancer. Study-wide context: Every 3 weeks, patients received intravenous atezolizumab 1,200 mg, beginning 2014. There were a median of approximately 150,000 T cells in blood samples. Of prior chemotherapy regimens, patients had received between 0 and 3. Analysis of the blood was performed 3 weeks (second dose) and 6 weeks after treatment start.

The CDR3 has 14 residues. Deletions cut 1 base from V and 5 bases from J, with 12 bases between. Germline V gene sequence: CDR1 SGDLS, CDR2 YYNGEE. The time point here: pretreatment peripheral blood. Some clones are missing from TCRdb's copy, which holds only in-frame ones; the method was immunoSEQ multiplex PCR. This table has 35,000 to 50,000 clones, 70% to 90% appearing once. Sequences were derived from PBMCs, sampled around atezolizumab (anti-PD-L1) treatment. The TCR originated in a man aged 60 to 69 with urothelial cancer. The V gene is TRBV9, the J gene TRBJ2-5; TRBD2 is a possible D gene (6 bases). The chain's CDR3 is CASSVTSRGETQYF. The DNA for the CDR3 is TGTGCCAGCAGCGTAACTAGCCGGGGGGAGACCCAGTACTTC.